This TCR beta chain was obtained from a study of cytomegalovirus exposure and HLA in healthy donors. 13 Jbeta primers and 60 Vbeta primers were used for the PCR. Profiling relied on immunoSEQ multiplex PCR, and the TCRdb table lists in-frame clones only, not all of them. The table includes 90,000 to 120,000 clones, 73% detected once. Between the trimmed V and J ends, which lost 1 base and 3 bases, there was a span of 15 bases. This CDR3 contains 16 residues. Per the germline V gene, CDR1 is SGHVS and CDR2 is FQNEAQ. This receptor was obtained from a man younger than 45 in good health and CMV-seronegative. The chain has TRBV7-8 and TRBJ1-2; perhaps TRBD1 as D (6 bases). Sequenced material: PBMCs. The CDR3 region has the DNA TGTGCCAGCAGCTTAGACCCAGGGGAGGGTTACTATGGCTACACCTTC. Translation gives CASSLDPGEGYYGYTF.